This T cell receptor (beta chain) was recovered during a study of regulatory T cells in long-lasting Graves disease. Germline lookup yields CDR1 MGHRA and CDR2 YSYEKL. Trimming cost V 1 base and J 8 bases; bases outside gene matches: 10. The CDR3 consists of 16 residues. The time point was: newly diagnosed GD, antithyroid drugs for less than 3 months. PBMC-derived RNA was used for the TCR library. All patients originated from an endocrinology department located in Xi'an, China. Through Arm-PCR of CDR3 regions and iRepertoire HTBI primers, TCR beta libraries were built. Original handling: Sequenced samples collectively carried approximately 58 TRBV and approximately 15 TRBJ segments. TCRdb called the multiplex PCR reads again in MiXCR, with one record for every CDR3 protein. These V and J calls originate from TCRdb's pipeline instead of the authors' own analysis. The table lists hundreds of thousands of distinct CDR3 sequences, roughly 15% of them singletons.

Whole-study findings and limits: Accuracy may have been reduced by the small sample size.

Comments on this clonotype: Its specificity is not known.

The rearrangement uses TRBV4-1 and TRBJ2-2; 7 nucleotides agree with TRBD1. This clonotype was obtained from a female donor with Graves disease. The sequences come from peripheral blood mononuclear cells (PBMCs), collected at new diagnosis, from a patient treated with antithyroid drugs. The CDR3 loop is CASSQGAQGNKGELFF. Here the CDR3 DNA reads TGCGCCAGCAGCCAAGGAGCACAGGGGAATAAGGGGGAGCTGTTTTTT.